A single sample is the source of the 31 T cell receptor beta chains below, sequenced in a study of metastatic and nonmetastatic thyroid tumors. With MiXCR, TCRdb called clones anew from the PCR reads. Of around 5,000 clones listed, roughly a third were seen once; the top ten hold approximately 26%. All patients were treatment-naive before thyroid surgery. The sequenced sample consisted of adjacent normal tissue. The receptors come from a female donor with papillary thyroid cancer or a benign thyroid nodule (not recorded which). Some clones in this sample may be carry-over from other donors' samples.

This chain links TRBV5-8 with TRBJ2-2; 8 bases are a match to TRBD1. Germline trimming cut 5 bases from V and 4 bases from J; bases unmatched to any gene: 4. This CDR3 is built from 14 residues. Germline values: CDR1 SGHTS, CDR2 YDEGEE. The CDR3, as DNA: TGTGCCAGCAGGCCGACAGGGGTCACCGGGGAGCTGTTTTTT. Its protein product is CASRPTGVTGELFF.

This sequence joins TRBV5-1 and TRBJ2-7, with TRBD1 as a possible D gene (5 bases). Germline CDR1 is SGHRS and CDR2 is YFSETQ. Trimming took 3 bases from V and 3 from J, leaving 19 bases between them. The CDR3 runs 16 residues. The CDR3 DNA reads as TGCGCCAGCAGCTCGGGCTGGGGTGGGGCATACTACGAGCAGTACTTC. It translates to CASSSGWGGAYYEQYF.

The DNA of the CDR3 is TGTGCCAGCAGGACACCACGACGCCATGAGCAGTTCTTC. It codes for CASRTPRRHEQFF. The chain joins TRBV27 to TRBJ2-1; D unresolved. V was shortened by 6 bases and J by 8 bases, with 14 bases between the two germline ends. CDR1 and CDR2 from the germline V gene are MNHEY and SMNVEV (reference sequence). The CDR3 is 13 amino acids.

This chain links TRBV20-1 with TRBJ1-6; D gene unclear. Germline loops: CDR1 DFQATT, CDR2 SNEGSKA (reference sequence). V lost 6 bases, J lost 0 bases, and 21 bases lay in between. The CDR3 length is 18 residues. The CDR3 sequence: CSAPDPRPQSSYNSPLHF. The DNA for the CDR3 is TGCAGTGCACCAGACCCCCGGCCTCAGAGCTCCTATAATTCACCCCTCCACTTT.

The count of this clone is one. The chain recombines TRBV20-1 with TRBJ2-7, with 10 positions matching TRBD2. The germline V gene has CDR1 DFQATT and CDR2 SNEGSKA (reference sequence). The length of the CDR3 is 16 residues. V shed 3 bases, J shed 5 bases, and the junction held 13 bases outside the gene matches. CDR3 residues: CSASSGASGRADEQYF. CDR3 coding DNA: TGCAGTGCTAGTAGTGGGGCCAGCGGGAGGGCCGACGAGCAGTACTTC.

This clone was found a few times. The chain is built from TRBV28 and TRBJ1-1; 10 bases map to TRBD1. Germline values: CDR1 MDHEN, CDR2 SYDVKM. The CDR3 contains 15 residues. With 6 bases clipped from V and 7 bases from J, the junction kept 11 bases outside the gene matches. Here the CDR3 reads CASSHLSTGGREAFF. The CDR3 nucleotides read TGTGCCAGCAGCCACCTATCGACAGGGGGCCGTGAAGCTTTCTTT. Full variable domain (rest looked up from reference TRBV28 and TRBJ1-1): DVKVTQSSRYLVKRTGEKVFLECVQDMDHENMFWYRQDPGLGLRLIYFSYDVKMKEKGDIPEGYSVSREKKERFSLILESASTNQTSMYLCASSHLSTGGREAFFGQGTRLTVV.

For the CDR3, the DNA is TGTGCCAGCAGTTACTCGGGCGGGAACCTTAACAAGCAGTACTTC. Its translation: CASSYSGGNLNKQYF. The rearrangement links TRBV6-2 or TRBV6-3 to TRBJ2-7; TRBD2 is a possible D gene (6 bases). V dropped 0 bases and J dropped 8 bases, with 17 bases sitting between them. Per germline, CDR1 MNHEY and CDR2 SVGEGT. The CDR3 length is 15 residues.

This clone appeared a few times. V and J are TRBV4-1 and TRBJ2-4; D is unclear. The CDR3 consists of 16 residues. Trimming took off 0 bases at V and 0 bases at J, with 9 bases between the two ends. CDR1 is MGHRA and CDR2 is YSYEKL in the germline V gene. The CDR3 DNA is TGCGCCAGCAGCCAAGAGCCCAGTAGAGCCAAAAACATTCAGTACTTC. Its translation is CASSQEPSRAKNIQYF.

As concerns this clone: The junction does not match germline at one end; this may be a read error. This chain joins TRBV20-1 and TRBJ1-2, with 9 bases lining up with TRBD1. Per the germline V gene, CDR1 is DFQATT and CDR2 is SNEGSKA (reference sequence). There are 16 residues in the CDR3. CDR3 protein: CSAGQGQGFRNHGYTF. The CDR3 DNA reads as TGCAGTGCTGGACAGGGACAGGGCTTTCGTAACCATGGCTACACCTTC.

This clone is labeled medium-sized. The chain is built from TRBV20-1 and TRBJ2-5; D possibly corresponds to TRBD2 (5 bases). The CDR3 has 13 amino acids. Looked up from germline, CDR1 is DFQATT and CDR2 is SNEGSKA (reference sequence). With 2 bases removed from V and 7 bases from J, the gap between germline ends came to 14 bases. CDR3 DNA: TGCAGTGCTAGATCTTCCCCTGAGGGGACCCAGTACTTC. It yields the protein CSARSSPEGTQYF.

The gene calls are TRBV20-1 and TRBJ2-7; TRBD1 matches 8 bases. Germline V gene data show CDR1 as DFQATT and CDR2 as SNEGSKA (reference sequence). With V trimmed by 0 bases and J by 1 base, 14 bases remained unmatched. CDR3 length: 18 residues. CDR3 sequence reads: CSARDPGGRGGASYEQYF. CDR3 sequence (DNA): TGCAGTGCTAGAGACCCAGGGGGCAGAGGGGGAGCGTCCTACGAGCAGTACTTC.

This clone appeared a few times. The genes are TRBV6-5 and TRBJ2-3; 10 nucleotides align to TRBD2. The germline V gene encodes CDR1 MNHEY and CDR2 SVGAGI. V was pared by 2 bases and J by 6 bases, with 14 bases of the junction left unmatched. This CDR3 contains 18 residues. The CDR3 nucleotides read TGTGCCAGCAGTTACAGGGGGCAAGCGGGAGGGCCTAAGGATACGCAGTATTTT. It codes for CASSYRGQAGGPKDTQYF.

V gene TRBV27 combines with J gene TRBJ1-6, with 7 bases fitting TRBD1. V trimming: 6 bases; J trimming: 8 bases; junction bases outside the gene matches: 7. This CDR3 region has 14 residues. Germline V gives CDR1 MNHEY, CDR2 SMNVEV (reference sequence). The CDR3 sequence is CASSLDRRDSPLHF. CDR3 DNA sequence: TGTGCCAGCAGCCTGGACAGGCGTGATTCACCCCTCCACTTT.

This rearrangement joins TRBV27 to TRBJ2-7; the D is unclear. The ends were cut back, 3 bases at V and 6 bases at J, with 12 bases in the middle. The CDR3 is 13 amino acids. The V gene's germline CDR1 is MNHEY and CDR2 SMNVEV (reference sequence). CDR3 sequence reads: CASSLAPLSEQYF. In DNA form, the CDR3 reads TGTGCCAGCAGTTTGGCCCCCCTTAGCGAGCAGTACTTC.

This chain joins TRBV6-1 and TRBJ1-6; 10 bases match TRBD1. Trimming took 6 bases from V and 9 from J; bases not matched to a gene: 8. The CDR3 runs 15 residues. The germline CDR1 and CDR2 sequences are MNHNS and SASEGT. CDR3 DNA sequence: TGTGCCAGCAGGGGACAGGGGATATGGGGTTCACCCCTCCACTTT. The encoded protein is CASRGQGIWGSPLHF.

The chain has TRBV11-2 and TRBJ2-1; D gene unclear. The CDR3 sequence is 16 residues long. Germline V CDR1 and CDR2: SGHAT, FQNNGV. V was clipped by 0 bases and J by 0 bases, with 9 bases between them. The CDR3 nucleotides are TGTGCCAGCAGCTTAGAGGCAAGCCTCTCCTACAATGAGCAGTTCTTC. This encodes CASSLEASLSYNEQFF.

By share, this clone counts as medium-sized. CDR3 loop: CSARGTWSNTGELFF. The CDR3 DNA reads as TGCAGTGCTAGAGGGACTTGGTCGAACACCGGGGAGCTGTTTTTT. This sequence joins TRBV20-1 and TRBJ2-2, with D tentatively TRBD2 (5 bases). The germline V and J ends were trimmed by 1 base and 0 bases, with 9 bases remaining between them. CDR3 length: 15 amino acids. Per the germline V gene, CDR1 is DFQATT and CDR2 is SNEGSKA (reference sequence).

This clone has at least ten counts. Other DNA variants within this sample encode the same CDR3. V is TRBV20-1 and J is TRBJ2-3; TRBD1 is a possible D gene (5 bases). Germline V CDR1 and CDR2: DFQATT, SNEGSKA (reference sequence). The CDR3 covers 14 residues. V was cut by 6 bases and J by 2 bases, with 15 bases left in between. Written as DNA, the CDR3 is TGCAGTGCCATAAGGCAGGGATACACAGATACGCAGTATTTT. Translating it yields CSAIRQGYTDTQYF.

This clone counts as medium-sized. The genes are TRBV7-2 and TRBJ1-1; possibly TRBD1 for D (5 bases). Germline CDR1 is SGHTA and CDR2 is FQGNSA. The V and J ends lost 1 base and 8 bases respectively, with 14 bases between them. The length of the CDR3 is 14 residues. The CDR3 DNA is TGTGCCAGCAGCTTAGAGCTTGCCTGGACAGAAGCTTTCTTT. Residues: CASSLELAWTEAFF.

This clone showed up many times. Here the CDR3 reads CASSPPGAQYNEQFF. Here the CDR3 DNA reads TGTGCCAGCTCACCACCGGGGGCTCAATACAATGAGCAGTTCTTC. The rearrangement joins TRBV18 to TRBJ2-1; a possible D gene is TRBD1 (6 bases). Germline lookup yields CDR1 KGHSH and CDR2 LQKENI. Trimming took off 0 bases at V and 4 bases at J, with 10 bases between the two ends. The CDR3 runs to 15 residues.

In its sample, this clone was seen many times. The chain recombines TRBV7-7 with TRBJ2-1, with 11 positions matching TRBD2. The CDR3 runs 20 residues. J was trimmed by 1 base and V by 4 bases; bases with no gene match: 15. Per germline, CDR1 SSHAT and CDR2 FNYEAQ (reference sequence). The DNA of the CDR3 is TGTGCCAGCAGCTCCTCGGGACTAGCGGAAAGCTGGATATCCTACAATGAGCAGTTCTTC. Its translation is CASSSSGLAESWISYNEQFF.

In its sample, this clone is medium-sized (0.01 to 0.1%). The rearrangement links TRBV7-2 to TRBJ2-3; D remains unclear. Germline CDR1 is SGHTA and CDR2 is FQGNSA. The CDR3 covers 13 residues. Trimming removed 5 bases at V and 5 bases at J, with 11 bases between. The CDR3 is CASSLSRLDTQYF. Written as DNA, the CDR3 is TGTGCCAGCAGCCTTAGTCGACTAGATACGCAGTATTTT.

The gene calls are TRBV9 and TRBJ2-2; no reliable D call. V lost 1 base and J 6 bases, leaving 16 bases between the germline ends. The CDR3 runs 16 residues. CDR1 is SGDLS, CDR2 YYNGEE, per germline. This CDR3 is CASSVFGFVMAGELFF. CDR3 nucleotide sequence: TGTGCCAGCAGCGTATTTGGATTCGTGATGGCCGGGGAGCTGTTTTTT.

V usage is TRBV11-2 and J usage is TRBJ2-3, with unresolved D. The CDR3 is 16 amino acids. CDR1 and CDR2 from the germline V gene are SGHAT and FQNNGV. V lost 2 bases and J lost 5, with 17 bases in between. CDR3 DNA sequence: TGTGCCAGCAGCTTATCCGTTGCGCTTGGGTTAGATACGCAGTATTTT. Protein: CASSLSVALGLDTQYF.

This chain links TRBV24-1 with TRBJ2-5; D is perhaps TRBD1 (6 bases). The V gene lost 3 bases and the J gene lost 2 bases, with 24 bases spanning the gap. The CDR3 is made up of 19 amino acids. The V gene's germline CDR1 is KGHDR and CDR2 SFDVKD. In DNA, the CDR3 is TGTGCCACCAGTGATACCTATAATTACAGGGTGGGGGCTCAAGAGACCCAGTACTTC. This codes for CATSDTYNYRVGAQETQYF.

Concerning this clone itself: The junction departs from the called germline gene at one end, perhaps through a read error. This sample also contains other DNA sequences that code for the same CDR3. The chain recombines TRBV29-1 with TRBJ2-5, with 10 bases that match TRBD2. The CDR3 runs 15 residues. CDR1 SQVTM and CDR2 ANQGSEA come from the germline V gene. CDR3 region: CSVAASGGAGETQYF. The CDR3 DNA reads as TGCAGCGTTGCGGCTAGCGGGGGAGCAGGGGAGACCCAGTATTTC.

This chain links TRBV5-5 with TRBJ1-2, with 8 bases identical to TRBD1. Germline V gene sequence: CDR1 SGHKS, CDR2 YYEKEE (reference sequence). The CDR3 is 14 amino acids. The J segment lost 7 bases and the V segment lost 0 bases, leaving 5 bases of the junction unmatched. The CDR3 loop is CASSLEAGTGGYTF. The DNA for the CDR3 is TGTGCCAGCAGCTTGGAGGCAGGGACAGGTGGCTACACCTTC.

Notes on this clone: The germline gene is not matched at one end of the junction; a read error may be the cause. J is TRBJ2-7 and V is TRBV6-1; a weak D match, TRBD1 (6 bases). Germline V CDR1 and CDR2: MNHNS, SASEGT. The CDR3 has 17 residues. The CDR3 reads CASSKARGGLVSYEQYF. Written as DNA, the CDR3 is TGTGCCAGCAGTAAAGCTAGAGGGGGTTTGGTCTCCTACGAGCAGTACTTC.

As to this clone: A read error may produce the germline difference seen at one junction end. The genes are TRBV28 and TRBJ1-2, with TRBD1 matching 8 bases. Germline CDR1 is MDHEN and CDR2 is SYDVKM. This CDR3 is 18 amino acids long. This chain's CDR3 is CVSSATGYRGRYYYGYTF. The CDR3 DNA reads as TGTGTCAGCAGTGCTACCGGGTACAGGGGGAGGTATTACTATGGCTACACCTTC.

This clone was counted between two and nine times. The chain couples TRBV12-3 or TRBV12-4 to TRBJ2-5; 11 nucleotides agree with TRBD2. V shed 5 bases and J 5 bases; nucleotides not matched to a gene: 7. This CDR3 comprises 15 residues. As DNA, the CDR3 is TGTGCCAGCAGTAACTCTTTAGCGGGAGGGGAGACCCAGTACTTC. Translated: CASSNSLAGGETQYF.

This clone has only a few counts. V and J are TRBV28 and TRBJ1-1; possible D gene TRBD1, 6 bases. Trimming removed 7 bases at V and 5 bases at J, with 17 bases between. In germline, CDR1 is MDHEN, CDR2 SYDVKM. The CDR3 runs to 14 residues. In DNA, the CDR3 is TGTGCCAGCACCCCCCGGGCAGGGGTAACTGAAGCTTTCTTT. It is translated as CASTPRAGVTEAFF.